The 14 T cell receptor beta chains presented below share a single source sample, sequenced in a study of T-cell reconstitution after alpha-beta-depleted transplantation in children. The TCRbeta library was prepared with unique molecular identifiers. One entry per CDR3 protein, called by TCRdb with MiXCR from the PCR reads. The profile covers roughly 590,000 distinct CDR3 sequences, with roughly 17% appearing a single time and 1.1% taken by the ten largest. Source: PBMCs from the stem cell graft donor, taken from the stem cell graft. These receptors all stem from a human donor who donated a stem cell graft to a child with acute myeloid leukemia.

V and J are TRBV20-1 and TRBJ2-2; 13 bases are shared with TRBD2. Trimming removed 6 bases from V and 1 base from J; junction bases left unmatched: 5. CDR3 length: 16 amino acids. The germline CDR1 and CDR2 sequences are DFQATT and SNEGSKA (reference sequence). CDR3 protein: CSALTSGGQNTGELFF. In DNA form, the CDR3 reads TGCAGTGCCCTGACTAGCGGGGGGCAGAACACCGGGGAGCTGTTTTTT.

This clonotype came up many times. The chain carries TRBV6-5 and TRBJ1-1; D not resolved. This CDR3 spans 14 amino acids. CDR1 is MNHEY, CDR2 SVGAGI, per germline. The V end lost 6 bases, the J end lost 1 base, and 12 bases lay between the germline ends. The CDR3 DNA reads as TGTGCCAGCAGCTACGAGGACGCGAACACTGAAGCTTTCTTT. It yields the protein CASSYEDANTEAFF.

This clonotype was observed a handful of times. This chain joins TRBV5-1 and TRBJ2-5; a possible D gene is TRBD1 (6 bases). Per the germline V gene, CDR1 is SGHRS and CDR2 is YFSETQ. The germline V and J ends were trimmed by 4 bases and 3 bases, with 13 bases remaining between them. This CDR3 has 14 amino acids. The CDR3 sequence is CASSTGTPKETQYF. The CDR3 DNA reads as TGCGCCAGCAGCACAGGGACACCAAAAGAGACCCAGTACTTC. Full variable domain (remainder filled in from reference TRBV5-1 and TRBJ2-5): KAGVTQTPRYLIKTRGQQVTLSCSPISGHRSVSWYQQTPGQGLQFLFEYFSETQRNKGNFPGRFSGRQFSNSRSEMNVSTLELGDSALYLCASSTGTPKETQYFGPGTRLLVL.

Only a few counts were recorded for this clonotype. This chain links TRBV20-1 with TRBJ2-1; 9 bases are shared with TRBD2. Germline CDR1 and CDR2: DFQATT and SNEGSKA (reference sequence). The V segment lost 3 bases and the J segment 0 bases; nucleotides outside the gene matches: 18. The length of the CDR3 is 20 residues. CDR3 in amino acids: CSASPIAGVGPQSSYNEQFF. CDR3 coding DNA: TGCAGTGCTAGCCCTATAGCGGGAGTAGGTCCTCAGAGCTCCTACAATGAGCAGTTCTTC.

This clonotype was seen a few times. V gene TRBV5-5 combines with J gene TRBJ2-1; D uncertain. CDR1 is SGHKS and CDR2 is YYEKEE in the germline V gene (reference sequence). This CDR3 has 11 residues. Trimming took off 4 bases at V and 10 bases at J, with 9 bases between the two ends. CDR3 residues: CASSVGWEQFF. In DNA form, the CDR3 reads TGTGCCAGCAGCGTCGGGTGGGAGCAGTTCTTC. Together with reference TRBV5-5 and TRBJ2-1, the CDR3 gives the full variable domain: DAGVTQSPTHLIKTRGQQVTLRCSPISGHKSVSWYQQVLGQGPQFIFQYYEKEERGRGNFPDRFSARQFPNYSSELNVNALLLGDSALYLCASSVGWEQFFGPGTRLTVL.

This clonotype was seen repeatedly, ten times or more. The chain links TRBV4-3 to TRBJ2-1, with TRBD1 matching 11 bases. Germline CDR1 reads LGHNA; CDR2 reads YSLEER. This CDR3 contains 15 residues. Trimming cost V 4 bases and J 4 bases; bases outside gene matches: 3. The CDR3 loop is CASSLGQGEYNEQFF. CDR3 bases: TGCGCCAGCAGCCTGGGACAGGGGGAGTACAATGAGCAGTTCTTC.

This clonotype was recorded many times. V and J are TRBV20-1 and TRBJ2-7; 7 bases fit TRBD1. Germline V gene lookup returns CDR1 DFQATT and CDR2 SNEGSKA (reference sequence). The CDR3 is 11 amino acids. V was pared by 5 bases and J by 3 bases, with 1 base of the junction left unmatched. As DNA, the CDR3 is TGCAGTGCTCGACAGGGCTACGAGCAGTACTTC. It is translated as CSARQGYEQYF.

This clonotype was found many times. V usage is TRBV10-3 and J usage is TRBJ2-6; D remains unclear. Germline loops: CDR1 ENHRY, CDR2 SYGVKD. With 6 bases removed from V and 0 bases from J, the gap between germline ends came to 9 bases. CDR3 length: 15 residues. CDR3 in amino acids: CAIRLDNSGANVLTF. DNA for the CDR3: TGTGCCATCAGACTCGACAACTCTGGGGCCAACGTCCTGACTTTC.

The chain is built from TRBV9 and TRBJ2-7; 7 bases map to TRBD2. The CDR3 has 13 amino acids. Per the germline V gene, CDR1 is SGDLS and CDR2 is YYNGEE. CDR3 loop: CASSGTPNYEQYV. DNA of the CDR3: TGCGCCAGCAGCGGGACTCCTAACTACGAGCAGTACGTC.

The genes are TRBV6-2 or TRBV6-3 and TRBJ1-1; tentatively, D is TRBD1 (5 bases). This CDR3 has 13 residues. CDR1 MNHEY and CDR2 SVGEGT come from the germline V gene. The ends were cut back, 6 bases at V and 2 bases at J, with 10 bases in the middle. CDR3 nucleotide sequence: TGTGCCAGCAGCCACAGGATTAACACTGAAGCTTTCTTT. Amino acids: CASSHRINTEAFF.

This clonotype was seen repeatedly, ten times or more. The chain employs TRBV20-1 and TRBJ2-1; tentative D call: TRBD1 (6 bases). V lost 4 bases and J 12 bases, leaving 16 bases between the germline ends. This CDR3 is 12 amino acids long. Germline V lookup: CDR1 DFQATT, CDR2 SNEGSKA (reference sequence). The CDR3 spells CSATGQTLGQFF. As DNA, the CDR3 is TGCAGTGCTACGGGACAAACTCTTGGGCAGTTCTTC.

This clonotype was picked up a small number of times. CDR3 region: CASSLTADSLPSPLHF. CDR3 nucleotides: TGTGCCAGCAGCCTCACAGCAGACAGTCTGCCTTCACCCCTCCACTTT. V usage is TRBV7-6 and J usage is TRBJ1-6, with D perhaps matching TRBD1 (5 bases). The germline CDR1 and CDR2 sequences are SGHVS and FNYEAQ. The length of the CDR3 is 16 residues. Deletions cut 5 bases from V and 9 bases from J, with 20 bases between.

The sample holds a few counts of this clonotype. This chain's CDR3 is CSAAVAETNTGELFF. Written as DNA, the CDR3 is TGCAGTGCCGCAGTAGCCGAAACGAACACCGGGGAGCTGTTTTTT. The chain links TRBV20-1 to TRBJ2-2; D is uncertain. The V gene lost 6 bases and the J gene lost 0 bases, with 14 bases spanning the gap. The CDR3 has 15 residues. Germline V lookup: CDR1 DFQATT, CDR2 SNEGSKA (reference sequence).

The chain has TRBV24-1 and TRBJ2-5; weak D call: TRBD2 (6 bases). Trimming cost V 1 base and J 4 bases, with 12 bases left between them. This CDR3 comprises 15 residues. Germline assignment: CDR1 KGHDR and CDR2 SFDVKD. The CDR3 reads CATSDLREAGETQYF. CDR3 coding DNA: TGTGCCACCAGTGATTTAAGGGAGGCGGGAGAGACCCAGTACTTC.